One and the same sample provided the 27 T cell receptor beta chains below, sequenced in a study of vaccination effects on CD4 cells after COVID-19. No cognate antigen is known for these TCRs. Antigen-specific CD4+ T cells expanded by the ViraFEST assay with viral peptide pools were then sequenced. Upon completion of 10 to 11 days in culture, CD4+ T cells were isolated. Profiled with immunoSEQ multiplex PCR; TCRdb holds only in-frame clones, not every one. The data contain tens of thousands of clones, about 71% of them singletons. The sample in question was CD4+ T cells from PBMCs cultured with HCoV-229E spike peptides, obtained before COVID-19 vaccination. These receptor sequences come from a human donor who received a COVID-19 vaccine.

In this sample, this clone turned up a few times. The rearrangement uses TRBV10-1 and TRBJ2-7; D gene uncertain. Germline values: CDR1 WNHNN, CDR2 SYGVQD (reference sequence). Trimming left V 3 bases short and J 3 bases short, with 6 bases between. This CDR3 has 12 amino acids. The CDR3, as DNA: TGCGCCAGCAGTGACGGTGGCTACGAGCAGTACTTC. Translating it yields CASSDGGYEQYF.

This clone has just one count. CDR3 nucleotides: TGTGCCAGCTCACGACGGACAGGGGGCTCGTCCCAGCATTTT. It encodes CASSRRTGGSSQHF. V gene TRBV18 combines with J gene TRBJ1-5; 11 nucleotides line up with TRBD1. This CDR3 contains 14 residues. In germline, CDR1 is KGHSH, CDR2 LQKENI. Losses at the gene ends were 4 bases for V and 11 bases for J; bases not matched to a gene: 7.

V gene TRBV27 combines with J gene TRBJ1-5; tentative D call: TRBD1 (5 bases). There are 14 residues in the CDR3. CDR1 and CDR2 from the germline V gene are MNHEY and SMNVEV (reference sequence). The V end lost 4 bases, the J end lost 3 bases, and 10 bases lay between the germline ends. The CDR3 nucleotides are TGTGCCAGCAGTTACGGGGCTGACAATCAGCCCCAGCATTTT. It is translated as CASSYGADNQPQHF.

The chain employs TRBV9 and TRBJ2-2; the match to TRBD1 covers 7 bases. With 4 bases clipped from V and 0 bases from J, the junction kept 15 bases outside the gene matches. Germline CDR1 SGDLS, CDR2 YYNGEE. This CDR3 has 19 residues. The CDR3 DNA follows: TGTGCCAGCAGCCCACCCCTCCGAAGGGGGCGGCCGAACACCGGGGAGCTGTTTTTT. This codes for CASSPPLRRGRPNTGELFF. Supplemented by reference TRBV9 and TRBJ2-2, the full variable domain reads DSGVTQTPKHLITATGQRVTLRCSPRSGDLSVYWYQQSLDQGLQFLIQYYNGEERAKGNILERFSAQQFPDLHSELNLSSLELGDSALYFCASSPPLRRGRPNTGELFFGEGSRLTVL.

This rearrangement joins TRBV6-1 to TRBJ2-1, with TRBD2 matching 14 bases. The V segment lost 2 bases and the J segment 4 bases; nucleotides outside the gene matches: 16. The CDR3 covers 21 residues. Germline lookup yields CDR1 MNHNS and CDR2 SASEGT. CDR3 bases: TGTGCCAGCAGTGAACTCCCTGCCGGGACTAGCGGGAGTGTCGGGTACAATGAGCAGTTCTTC. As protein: CASSELPAGTSGSVGYNEQFF.

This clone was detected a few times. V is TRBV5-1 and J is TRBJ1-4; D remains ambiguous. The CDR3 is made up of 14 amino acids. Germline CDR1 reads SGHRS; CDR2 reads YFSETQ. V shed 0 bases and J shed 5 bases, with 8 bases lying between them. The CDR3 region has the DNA TGCGCCAGCAGCTTGGACGGTTGGAATGAAAAACTGTTTTTT. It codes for CASSLDGWNEKLFF.

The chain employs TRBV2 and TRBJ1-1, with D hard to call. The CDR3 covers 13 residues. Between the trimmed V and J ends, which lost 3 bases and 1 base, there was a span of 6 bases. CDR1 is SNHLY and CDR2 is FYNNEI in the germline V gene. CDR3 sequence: CASSERWNTEAFF. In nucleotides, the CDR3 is TGTGCCAGCAGTGAGCGGTGGAACACTGAAGCTTTCTTT.

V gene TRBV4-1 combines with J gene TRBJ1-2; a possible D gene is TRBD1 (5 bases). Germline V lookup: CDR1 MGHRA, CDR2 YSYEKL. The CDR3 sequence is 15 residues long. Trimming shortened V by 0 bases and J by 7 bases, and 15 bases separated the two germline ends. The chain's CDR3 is CASSQDSTGGGGYTF. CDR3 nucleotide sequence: TGCGCCAGCAGCCAAGATTCTACCGGGGGGGGTGGCTACACCTTC.

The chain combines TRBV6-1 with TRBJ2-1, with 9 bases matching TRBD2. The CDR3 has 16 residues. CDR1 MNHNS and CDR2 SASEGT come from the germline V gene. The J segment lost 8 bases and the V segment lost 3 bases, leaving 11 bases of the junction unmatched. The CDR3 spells CASSDLKAGGLYEQFF. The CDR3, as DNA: TGTGCCAGCAGTGACTTAAAAGCGGGAGGCCTGTATGAGCAGTTCTTC.

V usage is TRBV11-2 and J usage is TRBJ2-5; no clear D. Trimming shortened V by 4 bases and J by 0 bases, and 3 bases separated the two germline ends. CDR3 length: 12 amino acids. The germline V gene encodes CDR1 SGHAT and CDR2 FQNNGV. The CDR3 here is CASSWDQETQYF. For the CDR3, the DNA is TGTGCCAGCAGCTGGGACCAAGAGACCCAGTACTTC.

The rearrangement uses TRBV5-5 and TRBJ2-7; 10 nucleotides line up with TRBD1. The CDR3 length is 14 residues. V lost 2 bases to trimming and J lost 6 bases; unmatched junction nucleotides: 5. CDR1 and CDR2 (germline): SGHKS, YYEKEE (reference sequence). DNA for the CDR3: TGTGCCAGCAGCTTATGGACAGGGGGTGTCGAGCAGTACTTC. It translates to CASSLWTGGVEQYF.

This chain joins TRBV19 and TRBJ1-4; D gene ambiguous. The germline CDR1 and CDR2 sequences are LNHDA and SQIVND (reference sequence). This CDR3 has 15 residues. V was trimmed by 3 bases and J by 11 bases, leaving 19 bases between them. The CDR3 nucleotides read TGTGCCAGTAGTATTGGAACAGCCAATAGGTGGAAACTGTTTTTT. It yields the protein CASSIGTANRWKLFF.

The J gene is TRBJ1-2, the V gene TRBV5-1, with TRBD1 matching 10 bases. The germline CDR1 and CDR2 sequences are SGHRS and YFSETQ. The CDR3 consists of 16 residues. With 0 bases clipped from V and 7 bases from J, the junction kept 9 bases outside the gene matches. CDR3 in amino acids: CASSLGGGQGRSGYTF. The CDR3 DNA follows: TGCGCCAGCAGCTTGGGGGGGGGACAGGGGAGATCTGGCTACACCTTC.

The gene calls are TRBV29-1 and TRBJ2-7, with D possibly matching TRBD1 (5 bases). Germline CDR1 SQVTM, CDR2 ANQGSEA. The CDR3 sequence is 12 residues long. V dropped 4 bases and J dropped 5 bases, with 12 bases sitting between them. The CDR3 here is CSVAPRGDEQYF. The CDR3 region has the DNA TGCAGCGTTGCCCCTAGGGGCGACGAGCAGTACTTC.

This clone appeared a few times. The CDR3 region has the DNA TGCGCCAGCAGCTCAGGACTAGGGAGCACAGATACGCAGTATTTT. It specifies CASSSGLGSTDTQYF. The chain combines TRBV5-1 with TRBJ2-3; 7 bases are shared with TRBD2. The trim removed 3 bases at V and 0 bases at J, leaving 4 bases unmatched. CDR3 length equals 15 residues. Germline V gene data show CDR1 as SGHRS and CDR2 as YFSETQ.

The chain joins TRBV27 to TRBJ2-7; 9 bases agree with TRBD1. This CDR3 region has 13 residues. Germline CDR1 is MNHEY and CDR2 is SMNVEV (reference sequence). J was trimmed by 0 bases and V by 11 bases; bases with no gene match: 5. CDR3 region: CARTGDGSYEQYF. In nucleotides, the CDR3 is TGTGCCCGGACAGGGGACGGCTCCTACGAGCAGTACTTC.

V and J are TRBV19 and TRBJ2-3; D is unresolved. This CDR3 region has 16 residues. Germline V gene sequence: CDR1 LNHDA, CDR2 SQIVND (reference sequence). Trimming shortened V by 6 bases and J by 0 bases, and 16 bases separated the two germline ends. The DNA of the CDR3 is TGTGCCAGTAGCGGGCGGACGGCAGCTAGCACAGATACGCAGTATTTT. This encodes CASSGRTAASTDTQYF.

The CDR3, as DNA: TGTGCCAGCAGTTCGGGAGGGGGTTACAATGAGCAGTTCTTC. It specifies CASSSGGGYNEQFF. V gene TRBV3-1 (or the pseudogene TRBV3-2) combines with J gene TRBJ2-1, with 8 positions matching TRBD2. The length of the CDR3 is 14 residues. Germline CDR1 reads LGHDT; CDR2 reads YNNKEL (reference sequence). With V trimmed by 6 bases and J by 4 bases, 5 bases remained unmatched.

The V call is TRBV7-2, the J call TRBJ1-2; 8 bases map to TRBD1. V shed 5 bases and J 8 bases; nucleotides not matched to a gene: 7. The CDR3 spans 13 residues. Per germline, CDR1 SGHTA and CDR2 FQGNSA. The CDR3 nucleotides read TGTGCCAGCAGCAAGGACAGGGTGAGCGGCTACACCTTC. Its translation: CASSKDRVSGYTF.

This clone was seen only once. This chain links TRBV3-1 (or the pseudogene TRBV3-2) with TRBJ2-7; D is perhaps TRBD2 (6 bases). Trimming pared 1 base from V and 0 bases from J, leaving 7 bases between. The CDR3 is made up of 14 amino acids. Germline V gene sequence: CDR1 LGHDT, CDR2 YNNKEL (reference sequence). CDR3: CASSQVGGSYEQYF. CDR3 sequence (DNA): TGTGCCAGCAGCCAAGTGGGGGGCTCCTACGAGCAGTACTTC.

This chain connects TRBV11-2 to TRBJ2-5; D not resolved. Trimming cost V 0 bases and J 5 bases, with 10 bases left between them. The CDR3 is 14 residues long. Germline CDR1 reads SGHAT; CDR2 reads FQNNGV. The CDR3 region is CASSLDAPTETQYF. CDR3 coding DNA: TGTGCCAGCAGCTTAGATGCGCCCACTGAGACCCAGTACTTC.

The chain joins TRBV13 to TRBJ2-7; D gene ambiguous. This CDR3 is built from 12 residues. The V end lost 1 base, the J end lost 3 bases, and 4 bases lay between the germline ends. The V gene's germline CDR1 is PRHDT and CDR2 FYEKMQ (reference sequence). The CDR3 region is CASSLALYEQYF. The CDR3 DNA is TGTGCCAGCAGCTTAGCCCTCTACGAGCAGTACTTC.

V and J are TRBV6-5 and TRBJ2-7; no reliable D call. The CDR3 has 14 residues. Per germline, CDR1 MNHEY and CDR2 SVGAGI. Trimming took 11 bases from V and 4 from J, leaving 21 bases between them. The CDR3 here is CASRTHSSPYEQYF. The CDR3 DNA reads TGTGCCTCTCGGACCCACTCAAGTCCTTACGAGCAGTACTTC.

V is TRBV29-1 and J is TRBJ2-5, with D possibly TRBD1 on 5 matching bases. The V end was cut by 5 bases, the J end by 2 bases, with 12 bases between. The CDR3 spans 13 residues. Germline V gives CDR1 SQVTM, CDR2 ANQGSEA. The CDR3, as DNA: TGCAGCGTTAGAAGGGGATTACAAGAGACCCAGTACTTC. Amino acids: CSVRRGLQETQYF.

CDR3 region: CASSEGDTQYF. The CDR3 DNA is TGTGCCAGCAGCGAAGGAGATACGCAGTATTTT. This rearrangement joins TRBV4-2 to TRBJ2-3; D gene uncertain. The CDR3 runs 11 residues. Germline CDR1 reads LGHNA; CDR2 reads YNFKEQ. V was clipped by 5 bases and J by 5 bases, with 5 bases between them.

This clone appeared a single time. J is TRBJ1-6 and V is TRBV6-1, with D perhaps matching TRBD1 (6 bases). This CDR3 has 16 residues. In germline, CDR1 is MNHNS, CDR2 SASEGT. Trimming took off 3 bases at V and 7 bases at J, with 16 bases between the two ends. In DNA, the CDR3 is TGTGCCAGCAGTGAGCCGCCGGGGGGCGGAAATTCACCCCTCCACTTT. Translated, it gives CASSEPPGGGNSPLHF.

The chain's CDR3 is CASSLGQNYGYTF. CDR3 DNA sequence: TGTGCCAGTAGCCTAGGACAGAACTATGGCTACACCTTC. The chain joins TRBV19 to TRBJ1-2; TRBD1 might be the D (6 bases). Trimming stripped 6 bases from V and 2 bases from J, with 10 bases between. This CDR3 has 13 residues. The germline V gene has CDR1 LNHDA and CDR2 SQIVND (reference sequence).